Below are 4 T cell receptor beta chains sequenced from a single sample in a study of technical replicates of blood from a handful of donors. TCRdb keeps only in-frame clones here, not all; method: immunoSEQ multiplex PCR. The repertoire has about 100,000 clones, 96% of them found once; the top ten carry more than 0.3%. Sequencing input: T cells isolated from PBMCs. These receptors originate from a human donor in good health.

This chain joins TRBV11-1 and TRBJ2-7; 10 positions match TRBD2. The CDR3 contains 15 residues. From germline, CDR1 is SGHAT and CDR2 FQDESV (reference sequence). V lost 2 bases to trimming and J lost 3 bases; unmatched junction nucleotides: 4. CDR3 protein: CASSLTSGTLYEQYF. CDR3 nucleotides: TGTGCCAGCAGCTTAACTAGCGGGACTCTCTACGAGCAGTACTTC.

CDR3 sequence reads: CASSLKESTDTQYF. The CDR3 bases are TGTGCCAGCAGTTTAAAGGAGAGCACAGATACGCAGTATTTT. The J gene is TRBJ2-3, the V gene TRBV27; D is unresolved. The V end lost 2 bases, the J end lost 0 bases, and 6 bases lay between the germline ends. The CDR3 is 14 residues long. Germline V gene data show CDR1 as MNHEY and CDR2 as SMNVEV (reference sequence).

CDR3 region: CASSRGLSYEQYF. CDR3 nucleotide sequence: TGTGCCAGCAGCCGTGGGCTCTCCTACGAGCAGTACTTC. J is TRBJ2-7 and V is TRBV7-8; no firm D call. The CDR3 covers 13 residues. V lost 5 bases and J 0 bases, leaving 8 bases between the germline ends. Germline CDR1 is SGHVS and CDR2 is FQNEAQ.

The rearrangement links TRBV19 to TRBJ1-5, with D unresolved. Trimming stripped 4 bases from V and 0 bases from J, with 7 bases between. CDR1 is LNHDA and CDR2 is SQIVND in the germline V gene (reference sequence). The CDR3 extends over 14 amino acids. CDR3 DNA sequence: TGTGCCAGTAGTAAGACTGATAGCAATCAGCCCCAGCATTTT. Residues: CASSKTDSNQPQHF.